The following is a T cell receptor beta chain sequence with its context. This sample stems from a study of blood T cell repertoires in COVID-19. Looking at the study overall: Sources were T cells, B-cell-depleted T cells, or PBMCs; the material itself was cDNA or gDNA.

Trimming removed 4 bases at V and 4 bases at J, with 7 bases between. CDR1 and CDR2 (germline): SEHNR, FQNEAQ (reference sequence). This CDR3 has 12 residues. Generated by immunoSEQ multiplex PCR, the TCRdb table keeps only in-frame clones and is missing some. The sample has 150,000 to 200,000 clones, around 86% seen once. Clinical history as reported by participants underpinned cohort assignment. The source of this sequence is a woman in her thirties or forties in a cohort exposed to, infected with or recovered from COVID-19 (not recorded which). Material for sequencing was PBMCs or T cells enriched from blood (not recorded which). This rearrangement joins TRBV7-9 to TRBJ1-1; D is possibly TRBD1 (5 bases). The CDR3 DNA follows: TGTGCCAGCAGCTCCGGGGGCACTGAAGCTTTCTTT. It translates to CASSSGGTEAFF.